This T cell receptor beta chain comes out of a study of cytomegalovirus exposure and HLA in healthy donors (dated by TCRdb to about 2017). In the study overall: In an earlier analysis of some 550 of the donors, about 270 Gb of sequence data and 90 million to 120 million unique TCR beta sequences from about 190 million T cells were reported. Typing coverage varied by locus: roughly 629-630 donors for A, B, C, DRB1 and DQB1; roughly 500 for DQA1; more than 600 for DPA1; around 450 for DPB1. Every discovery cohort repertoire had been produced on one sequencing platform. An early release that covered fewer than 800 HLA-typed donors contained about 290 gigabases of sequencing data and about 84 million unique TCR sequences. An earlier analysis of approximately 640 of the donors applied high-throughput TCR beta sequencing to assess whether each TCR beta V gene segment acted as functional or pseudogenic. A later genetic analysis used genome-wide SNP genotypes for about 65% of the roughly 670 donors, treating that subset as a discovery cohort. The study was designed to test whether signatures of past pathogen exposure could be identified by cataloging public T cell receptors. A later analysis re-examined previously published TCR beta repertoires from more than 650 donors and added high-resolution HLA genotyping to investigate patterns of TCR occurrence. HLA typing included class I and class II loci at four-digit resolution. Rather than drawing on any new phenotypic data, the later analysis identified candidate immune exposures from TCR beta sequences and the way those sequences occurred across donors. To predict cytomegalovirus infection status, the study brought together high-throughput TCR immunosequencing, statistical association of individual TCRs with disease status, and machine learning. The genetic ancestry cluster associated with self-reported Caucasian donors included 81% of the 300 to 400 genotyped donors. Alongside the repertoire data, information on donor age, sex, ethnicity and CMV serostatus was compiled. Among around 400 genotyped donors of the cohort, an average of roughly 230,000 unique TCR beta nucleotide sequences was sequenced per donor, of which roughly 18% were non-productive. The T cell repertoires of 666 subjects were profiled by immunosequencing and related to cytomegalovirus serostatus. A separate validation cohort of 100 to 150 different subjects was used in addition to the roughly 700-subject first cohort. Several DR-DQ haplotypes were handled as single units for association and clustering because linkage in the cohort was strong.

Concerning this clone: Its antigen remains undetermined. Per-nucleotide qualities are absent, and no much larger clonotype sits a single base away.

The cohort consisted of 650 to 850 healthy bone marrow donors. Cohort members were all nominally healthy when sampled, although unrecorded immune exposures were likely present. The donor tested CMV seronegative, placing the donor among the 350 or so seronegative members of the cohort. Each donor provided a peripheral blood sample, and peripheral blood mononuclear cells were used for TCR beta sequencing. Genomic DNA was extracted from the blood cell samples with the Qiagen DNeasy Blood Extraction Kit. The library was prepared using the immunoSEQ multiplex PCR assay. The multiplex PCR relied on a mix of 60 forward primers for TCR Vbeta segments and 13 reverse primers for TCR Jbeta segments. Amplification of the CDR3 region of rearranged TCR beta genes was performed with a multiplex PCR assay on genomic DNA. Amplified TCR beta libraries were sequenced as 87-base-pair reads on the Illumina HiSeq System. The authors' analysis ran thus. Across the 640 or so repertoires, a later analysis counted tens of millions of unique TCR beta chains, roughly 11 million of which were shared by at least two donors. Raw reads were error-corrected and collapsed into unique sequences with a nearest-neighbor algorithm that merged closely related sequences to remove PCR and sequencing errors. V, D and J gene segments were assigned by aligning CDR3 sequences to IMGT reference sequences. For a sequence to be retained, at least a six-nucleotide match to both a V gene segment and a J gene segment was required. Rearrangements were called productive when the CDR3 lacked stop codons and stayed in frame with V and J; all others were non-productive. Following IMGT convention, CDR3 was defined as the stretch from the second conserved V-encoded cysteine to the conserved J-encoded phenylalanine. Sequences without an unambiguous match to a single V gene segment were excluded from the earlier analysis of 500 to 700 of the donors. In an earlier analysis of around 600 of the donors, V segments were called functional above 56.7% productive rearrangements and were called segregating when the between-donor standard deviation exceeded 5%. A statistical classification framework was developed to diagnose cytomegalovirus status using the catalog of TCR beta chain sequences. V and J gene assignment, in a later analysis, came from comparing TCR nucleotide sequences with IMGT/GENE-DB human TR gene sequences. In a later analysis, CDR3 sequences and most-parsimonious VDJ recombination scenarios were assigned using the TCRdist pipeline. In a later analysis, each TCR beta chain was defined by its CDR3 amino acid sequence together with its V-gene family, and reads without a unique V-gene family were excluded. In a later analysis, fewer than 600 highly shared, low-generation-probability nucleotide sequences were removed to address suspected cross-contamination and a sequencing artifact. In a later analysis, a clonal expansion index for each public chain was calculated from normalized within-repertoire ranks of inferred template counts. Generation probabilities in a later analysis came from a VDJ recombination model fitted to out-of-frame rearrangements, and those results were checked against IGoR. A later analysis scored TCR-TCR, TCR-HLA and TCR-CMV co-occurrence with hypergeometric tests, applying a repertoire-size bias correction to TCR pairs. In a later analysis, false discovery rates were estimated by permuting HLA or CMV assignments 20 times. In a later analysis, co-occurring TCRs were grouped using DBSCAN, and TCRdist sequence similarity was added for clustering within HLA-allele-positive subsets. Repertoires with fewer than 30,000 or more than 120,000 public chains, plus five repertoires with anomalous nucleotide sharing, were excluded from co-occurrence clustering. TCRdb stores this immuneACCESS table with in-frame sequences only. Part of the clones is absent; in the studies checked, under half of the shortfall reflects unresolved V genes, and no reason is known for the rest. D and trimming come from the DNA, and the V and J calls and clone size come from that table. Counted in this sample were 170,000 or so clones; 65% to 80% of them appeared once. The ten largest clones take up 1.5% to 2% of the sample.

Beyond this particular receptor, the publication reports: Because counts were too low, roughly 16 rarely observed V segments, including chromosome 9 orphons, were excluded from the earlier analysis of around 640 of the donors. According to a later analysis, parvovirus B19, influenza, CMV and Epstein-Barr virus appeared linked to several top co-occurrence clusters. V-gene and J-gene trimming of TCR beta chains was associated with a missense DCLRE1C variant in a later genetic analysis, and the association was replicated in an independent cohort. In a later analysis, HLA-associated TCR beta chains showed more clonal expansion and lower generation probabilities than non-associated chains that were equally common. The only immune exposure information available for the cohort was CMV serostatus. Only TCR beta chains were sequenced in this cohort, and the absence of alpha or paired-chain data limited detectable features. In a later analysis, the rate of TCR association differed among HLA loci, with DRB1 alleles having the most associated TCRs and HLA-C alleles having the fewest. According to a later analysis, most CMV-associated TCR beta chains appeared to be HLA-restricted, and the HLA associations seemed to be driven largely by CMV exposure. Because HLA typing was missing for some donors at each locus, association tests included only the typed subset. In both the original and validation cohorts, the classifier was reported to diagnose cytomegalovirus status with high specificity and sensitivity. The authors suggested that the approach could potentially be generalized to other disease states and immunological phenotypes. In an earlier analysis of some 550 of the donors, most TCR beta V segments were observed in productive rearrangements about 87% or about 30% of the time, broadly matching IMGT annotations. In vitro tests confirmed that three of the cytomegalovirus-associated TCR beta chains recognize cytomegalovirus antigens. A further reported finding was that TCR beta sequences accurately predicted the HLA-A and HLA-B alleles for most subjects in the first cohort. Because the 87-base-pair reads could not distinguish some IMGT-functional V segments, including TRBV6-2 and TRBV6-3, those segments were excluded. Correlated functional status among segregating V segments might reflect linkage disequilibrium, but an unknown experimental factor could not be ruled out. The presence/absence analyses assumed that sequencing depth was roughly uniform across donors, and that assumption may not be true. Across donors, most TCR sequences were observed very rarely, whereas some public TCRs were present in many individuals. According to a later genetic analysis, donors in an Asian-associated ancestry cluster had fewer N-insertions in productive TCRs than the approximately 700-donor mean. The study gave a list of roughly 150 TCR beta chains associated with cytomegalovirus. Strong co-occurrence of HLA alleles, especially DR and DQ, made assigning TCR associations to individual alleles difficult. At a false discovery rate of 0.05, a later analysis linked fewer than 20,000 TCR beta sequences to specific HLA alleles. A cluster of highly shared sequence variants was judged likely to represent a technical artifact of the sequencing pipeline.

V sheds 5 bases and J sheds 4 bases, leaving 12 bases between their ends. Taken from the germline V gene, the CDR1 and CDR2 loops are SGHRS and YFSETQ. Counted from cysteine to phenylalanine, this CDR3 has 13 amino acids. Only CDR3 DNA is held: 39 bases, read in frame from base 1. The TCR originated in a woman aged 25 to 39 in good health and CMV-seronegative. The chain is made from TRBV5-1 and TRBJ1-1; the D segment could be TRBD1, given 6 matching bases. Sequenced material: PBMCs. This receptor has the CDR3 CASSNLQGTEAFF. The DNA is as follows: TGCGCCAGCAGTAACCTACAGGGCACTGAAGCTTTCTTT.